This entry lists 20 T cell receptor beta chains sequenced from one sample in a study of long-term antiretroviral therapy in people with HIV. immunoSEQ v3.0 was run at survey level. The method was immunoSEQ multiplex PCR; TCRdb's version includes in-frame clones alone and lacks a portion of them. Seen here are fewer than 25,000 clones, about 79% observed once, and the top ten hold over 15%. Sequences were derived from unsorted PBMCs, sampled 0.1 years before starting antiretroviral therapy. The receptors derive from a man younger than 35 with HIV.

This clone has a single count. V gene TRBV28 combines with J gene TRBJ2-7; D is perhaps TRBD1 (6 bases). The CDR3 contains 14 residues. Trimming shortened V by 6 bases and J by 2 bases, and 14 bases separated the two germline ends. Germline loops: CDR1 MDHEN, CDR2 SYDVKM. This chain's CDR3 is CASSGTGTTYEQYF. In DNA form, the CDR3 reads TGTGCCAGCAGCGGAACCGGGACAACCTACGAGCAGTACTTC.

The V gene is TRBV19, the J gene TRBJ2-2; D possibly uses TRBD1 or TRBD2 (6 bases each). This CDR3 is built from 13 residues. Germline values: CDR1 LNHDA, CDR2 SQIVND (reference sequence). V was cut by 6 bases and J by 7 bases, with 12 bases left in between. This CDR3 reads CASSPKGGGELFF. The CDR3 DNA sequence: TGTGCCAGTAGCCCGAAGGGGGGCGGGGAGCTGTTTTTT.

The CDR3 protein is CASSVTTSAYNEQFF. As DNA, the CDR3 is TGTGCCAGCAGCGTTACGACTAGCGCATACAATGAGCAGTTCTTC. The V gene is TRBV9, the J gene TRBJ2-1; 8 positions match TRBD2. CDR1 and CDR2 from the germline V gene are SGDLS and YYNGEE. The CDR3 extends over 15 amino acids. Trimming at V came to 2 bases and at J to 4 bases, leaving 5 bases not matched to a gene. Drawing the rest from reference TRBV9 and TRBJ2-1, the complete variable domain is DSGVTQTPKHLITATGQRVTLRCSPRSGDLSVYWYQQSLDQGLQFLIQYYNGEERAKGNILERFSAQQFPDLHSELNLSSLELGDSALYFCASSVTTSAYNEQFFGPGTRLTVL.

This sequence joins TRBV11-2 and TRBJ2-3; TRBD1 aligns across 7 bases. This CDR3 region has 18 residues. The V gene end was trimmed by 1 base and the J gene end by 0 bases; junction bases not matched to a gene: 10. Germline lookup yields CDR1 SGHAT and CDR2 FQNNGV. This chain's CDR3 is CASSLGRDSVPSTDTQYF. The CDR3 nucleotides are TGTGCCAGCAGCTTAGGACGGGACAGCGTTCCTAGCACAGATACGCAGTATTTT.

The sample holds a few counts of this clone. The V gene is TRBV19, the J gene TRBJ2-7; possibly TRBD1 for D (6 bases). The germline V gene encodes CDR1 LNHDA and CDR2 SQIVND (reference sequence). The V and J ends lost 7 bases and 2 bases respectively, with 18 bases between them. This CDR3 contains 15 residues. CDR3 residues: CASTPDSRYTYEQYF. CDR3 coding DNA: TGTGCCAGTACCCCGGACAGCCGATATACCTACGAGCAGTACTTC.

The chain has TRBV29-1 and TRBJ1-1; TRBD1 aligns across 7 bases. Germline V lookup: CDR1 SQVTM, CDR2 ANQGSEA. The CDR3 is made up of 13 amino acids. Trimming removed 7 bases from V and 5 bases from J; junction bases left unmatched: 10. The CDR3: CSAGTGARTEAFF. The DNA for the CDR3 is TGCAGCGCGGGTACAGGGGCGAGAACTGAAGCTTTCTTT.

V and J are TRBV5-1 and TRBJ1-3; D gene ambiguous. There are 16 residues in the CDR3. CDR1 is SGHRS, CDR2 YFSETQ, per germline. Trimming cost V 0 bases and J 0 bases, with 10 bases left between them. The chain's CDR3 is CASSLDVAHSGNTIYF. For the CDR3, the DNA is TGCGCCAGCAGCTTGGATGTGGCCCACTCTGGAAACACCATATATTTT.

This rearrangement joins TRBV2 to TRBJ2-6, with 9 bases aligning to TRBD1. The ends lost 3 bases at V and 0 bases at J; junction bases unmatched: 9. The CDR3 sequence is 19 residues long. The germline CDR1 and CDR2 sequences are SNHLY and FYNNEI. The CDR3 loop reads CASSDFLGTGLSGANVLTF. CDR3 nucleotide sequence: TGTGCCAGCAGTGATTTTCTAGGGACAGGGCTCTCTGGGGCCAACGTCCTGACTTTC. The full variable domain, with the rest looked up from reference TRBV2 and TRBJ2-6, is EPEVTQTPSHQVTQMGQEVILRCVPISNHLYFYWYRQILGQKVEFLVSFYNNEISEKSEIFDDQFSVERPDGSNFTLKIRSTKLEDSAMYFCASSDFLGTGLSGANVLTFGAGSRLTVL.

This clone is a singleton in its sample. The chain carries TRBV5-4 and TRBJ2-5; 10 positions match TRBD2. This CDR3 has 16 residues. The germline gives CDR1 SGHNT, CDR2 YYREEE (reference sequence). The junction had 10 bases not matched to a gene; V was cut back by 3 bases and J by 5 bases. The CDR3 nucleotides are TGTGCCAGCAGCTGGGGGGTTAGCGGGAGGTACGAGACCCAGTACTTC. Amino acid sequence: CASSWGVSGRYETQYF.

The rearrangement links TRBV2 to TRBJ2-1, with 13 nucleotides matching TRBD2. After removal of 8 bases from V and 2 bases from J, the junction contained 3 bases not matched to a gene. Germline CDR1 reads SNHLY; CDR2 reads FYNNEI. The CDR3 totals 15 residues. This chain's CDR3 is CASPLAGGAYNEQFF. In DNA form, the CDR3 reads TGTGCCAGCCCACTAGCGGGAGGGGCCTACAATGAGCAGTTCTTC.

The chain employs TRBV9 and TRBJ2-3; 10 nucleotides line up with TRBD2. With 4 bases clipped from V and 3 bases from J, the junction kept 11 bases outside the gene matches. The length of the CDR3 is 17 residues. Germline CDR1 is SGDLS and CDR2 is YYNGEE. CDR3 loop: CASSPGLAIGGTDTQYF. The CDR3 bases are TGTGCCAGCAGCCCGGGACTAGCGATAGGGGGGACAGATACGCAGTATTTT.

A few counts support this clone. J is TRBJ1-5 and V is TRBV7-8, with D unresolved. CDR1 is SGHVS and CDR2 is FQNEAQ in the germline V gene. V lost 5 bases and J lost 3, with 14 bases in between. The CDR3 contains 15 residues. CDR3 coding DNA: TGTGCCAGCAGCCCCCGGGAGGGAGACAATCAGCCCCAGCATTTT. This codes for CASSPREGDNQPQHF.

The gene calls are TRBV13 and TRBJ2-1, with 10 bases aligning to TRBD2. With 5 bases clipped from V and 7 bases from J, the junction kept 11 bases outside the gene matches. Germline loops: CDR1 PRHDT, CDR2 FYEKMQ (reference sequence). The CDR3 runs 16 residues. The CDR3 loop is CASSNLAGALVNEQFF. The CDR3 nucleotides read TGTGCCAGCAGCAACCTAGCGGGGGCTTTAGTAAATGAGCAGTTCTTC.

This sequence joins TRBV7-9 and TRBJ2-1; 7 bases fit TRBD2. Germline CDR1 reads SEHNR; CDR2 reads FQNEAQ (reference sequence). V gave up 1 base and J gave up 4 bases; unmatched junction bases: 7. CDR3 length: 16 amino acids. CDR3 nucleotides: TGTGCCAGCAGCTTAGTACGGGCGGGGGATTACAATGAGCAGTTCTTC. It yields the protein CASSLVRAGDYNEQFF.

CDR3: CASRRRDTVSYEQYF. As DNA, the CDR3 is TGTGCCAGCAGGCGCAGGGATACGGTATCCTACGAGCAGTACTTC. The rearrangement joins TRBV6-5 to TRBJ2-7; D might be TRBD1 (5 bases). The CDR3 is made up of 15 amino acids. Trimming removed 6 bases at V and 1 base at J, with 16 bases between. CDR1 MNHEY and CDR2 SVGAGI come from the germline V gene.

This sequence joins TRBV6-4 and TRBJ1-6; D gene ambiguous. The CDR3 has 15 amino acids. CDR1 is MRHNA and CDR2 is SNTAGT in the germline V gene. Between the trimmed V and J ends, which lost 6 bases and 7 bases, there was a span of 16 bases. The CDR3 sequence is CASSESDGPNSPLHF. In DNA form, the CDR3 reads TGTGCCAGCAGCGAGTCGGACGGACCCAATTCACCCCTCCACTTT.

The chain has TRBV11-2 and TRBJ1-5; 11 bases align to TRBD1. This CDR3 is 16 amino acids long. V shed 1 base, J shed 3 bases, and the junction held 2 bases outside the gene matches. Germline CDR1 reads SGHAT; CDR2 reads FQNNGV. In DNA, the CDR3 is TGTGCCAGCAGCTTAGCAGGACAGGGGGCCAATCAGCCCCAGCATTTT. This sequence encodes CASSLAGQGANQPQHF.

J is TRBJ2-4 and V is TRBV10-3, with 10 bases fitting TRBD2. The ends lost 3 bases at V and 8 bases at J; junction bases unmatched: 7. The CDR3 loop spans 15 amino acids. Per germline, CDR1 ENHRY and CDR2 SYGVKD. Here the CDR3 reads CAISDPGTSVHIQYF. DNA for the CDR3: TGTGCCATCAGTGACCCCGGGACTAGCGTTCACATTCAGTACTTC.

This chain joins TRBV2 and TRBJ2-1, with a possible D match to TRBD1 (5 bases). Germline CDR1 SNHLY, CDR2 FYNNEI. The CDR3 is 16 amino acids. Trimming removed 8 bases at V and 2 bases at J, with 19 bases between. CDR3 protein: CASLTQGGVTYNEQFF. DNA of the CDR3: TGTGCCAGCCTGACTCAGGGCGGAGTCACCTACAATGAGCAGTTCTTC.

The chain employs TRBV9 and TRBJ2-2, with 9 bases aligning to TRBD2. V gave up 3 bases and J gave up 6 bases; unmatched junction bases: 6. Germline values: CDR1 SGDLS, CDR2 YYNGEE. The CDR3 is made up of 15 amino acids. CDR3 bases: TGTGCCAGCAGCGCCGGGACTAGCTTGGCCGGGGAGCTGTTTTTT. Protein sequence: CASSAGTSLAGELFF.